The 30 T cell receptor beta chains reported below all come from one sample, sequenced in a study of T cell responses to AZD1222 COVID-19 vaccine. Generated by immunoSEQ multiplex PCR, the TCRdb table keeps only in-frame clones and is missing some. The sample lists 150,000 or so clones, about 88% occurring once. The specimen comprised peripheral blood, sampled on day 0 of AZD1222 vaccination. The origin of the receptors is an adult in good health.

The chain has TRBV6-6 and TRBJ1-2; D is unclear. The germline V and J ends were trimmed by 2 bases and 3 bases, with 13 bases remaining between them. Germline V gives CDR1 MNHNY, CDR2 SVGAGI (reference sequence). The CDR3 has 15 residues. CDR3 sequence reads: CASSYAGGSDYGYTF. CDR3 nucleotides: TGTGCCAGCAGTTACGCCGGTGGCAGCGACTATGGCTACACCTTC.

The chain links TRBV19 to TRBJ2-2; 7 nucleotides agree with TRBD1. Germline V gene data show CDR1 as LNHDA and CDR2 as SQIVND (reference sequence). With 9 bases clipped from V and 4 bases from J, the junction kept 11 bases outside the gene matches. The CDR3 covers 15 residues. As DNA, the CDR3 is TGTGCCAGCACCGACCGACAGGGCGGCACCGGGGAGCTGTTTTTT. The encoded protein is CASTDRQGGTGELFF.

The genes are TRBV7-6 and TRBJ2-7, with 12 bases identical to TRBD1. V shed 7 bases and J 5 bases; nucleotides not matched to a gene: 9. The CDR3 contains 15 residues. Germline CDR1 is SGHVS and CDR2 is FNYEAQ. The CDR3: CASNLGTGGLHEQYF. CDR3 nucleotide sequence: TGTGCCAGCAACCTCGGGACAGGGGGCCTCCACGAGCAGTACTTC.

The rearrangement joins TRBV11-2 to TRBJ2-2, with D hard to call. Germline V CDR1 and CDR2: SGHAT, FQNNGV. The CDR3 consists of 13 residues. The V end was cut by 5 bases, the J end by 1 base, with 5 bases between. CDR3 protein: CASSTQNTGELFF. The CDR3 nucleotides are TGTGCCAGCAGCACCCAGAACACCGGGGAGCTGTTTTTT. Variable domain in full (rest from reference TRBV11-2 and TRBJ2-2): EAGVAQSPRYKIIEKRQSVAFWCNPISGHATLYWYQQILGQGPKLLIQFQNNGVVDDSQLPKDRFSAERLKGVDSTLKIQPAKLEDSAVYLCASSTQNTGELFFGEGSRLTVL.

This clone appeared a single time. The CDR3 DNA reads as TGTGCCAGCAGCTACGATCGACAGGGCTCTTACACTGAAGCTTTCTTT. This encodes CASSYDRQGSYTEAFF. The V and J genes are TRBV3-1 (or the pseudogene TRBV3-2) and TRBJ1-1, with 7 bases that match TRBD1. This CDR3 is 16 amino acids long. V shed 5 bases and J 3 bases; nucleotides not matched to a gene: 12. The germline V gene encodes CDR1 LGHDT and CDR2 YNNKEL (reference sequence).

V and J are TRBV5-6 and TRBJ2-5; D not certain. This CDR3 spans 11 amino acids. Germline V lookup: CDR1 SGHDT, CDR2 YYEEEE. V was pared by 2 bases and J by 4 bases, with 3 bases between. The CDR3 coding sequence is TGTGCCAGCAGCTTTTTAGAGACCCAGTACTTC. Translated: CASSFLETQYF.

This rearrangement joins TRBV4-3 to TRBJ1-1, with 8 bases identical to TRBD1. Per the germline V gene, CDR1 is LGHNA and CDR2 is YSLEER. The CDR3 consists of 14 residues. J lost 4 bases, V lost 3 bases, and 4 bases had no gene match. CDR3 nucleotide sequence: TGCGCCAGCAGCCAGCAGGGGGCCGGCACTGAAGCTTTCTTT. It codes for CASSQQGAGTEAFF.

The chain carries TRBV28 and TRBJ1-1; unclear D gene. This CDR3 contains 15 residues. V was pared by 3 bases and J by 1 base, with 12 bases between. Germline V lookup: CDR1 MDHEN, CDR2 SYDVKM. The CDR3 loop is CASSLSSIQNTEAFF. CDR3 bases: TGTGCCAGCAGTTTGAGTTCGATCCAGAACACTGAAGCTTTCTTT.

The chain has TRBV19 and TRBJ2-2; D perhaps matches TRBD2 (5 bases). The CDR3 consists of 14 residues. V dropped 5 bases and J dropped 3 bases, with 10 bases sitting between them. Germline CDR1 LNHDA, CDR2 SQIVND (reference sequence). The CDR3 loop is CASSSRADTGELFF. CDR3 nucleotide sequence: TGTGCCAGTAGTTCACGAGCGGACACCGGGGAGCTGTTTTTT.

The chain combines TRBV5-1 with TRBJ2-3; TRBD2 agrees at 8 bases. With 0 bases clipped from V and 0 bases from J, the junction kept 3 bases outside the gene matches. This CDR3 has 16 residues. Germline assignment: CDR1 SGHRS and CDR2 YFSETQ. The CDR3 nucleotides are TGCGCCAGCAGCTTGGAGCTAGCGGGTAGCACAGATACGCAGTATTTT. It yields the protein CASSLELAGSTDTQYF.

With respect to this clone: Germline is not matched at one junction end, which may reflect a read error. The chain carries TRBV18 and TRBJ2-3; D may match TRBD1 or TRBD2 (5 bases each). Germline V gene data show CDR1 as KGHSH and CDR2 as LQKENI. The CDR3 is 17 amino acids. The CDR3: CASSPPSTEGGTDTQYF. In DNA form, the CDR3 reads TGTGCCAGCTCTCCACCTAGCACCGAAGGGGGCACAGATACGCAGTATTTT.

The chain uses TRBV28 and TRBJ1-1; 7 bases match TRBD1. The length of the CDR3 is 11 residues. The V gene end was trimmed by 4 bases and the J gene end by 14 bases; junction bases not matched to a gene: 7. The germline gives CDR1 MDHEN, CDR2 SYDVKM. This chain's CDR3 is CASSSADRWFF. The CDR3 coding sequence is TGTGCCAGCAGTTCCGCGGACAGGTGGTTCTTT.

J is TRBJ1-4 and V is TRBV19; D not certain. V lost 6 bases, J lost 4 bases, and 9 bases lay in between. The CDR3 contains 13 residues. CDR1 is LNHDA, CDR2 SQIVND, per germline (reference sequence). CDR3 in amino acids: CASSMRRNEKLFF. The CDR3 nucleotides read TGTGCCAGTAGCATGAGACGTAATGAAAAACTGTTTTTT.

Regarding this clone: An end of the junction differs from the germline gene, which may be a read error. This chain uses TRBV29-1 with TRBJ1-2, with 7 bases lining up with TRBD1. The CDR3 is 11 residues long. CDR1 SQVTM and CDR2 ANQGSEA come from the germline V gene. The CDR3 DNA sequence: TGCAGCGGTGAACAGGGGTCTGGCTACACCTTC. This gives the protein CSGEQGSGYTF.

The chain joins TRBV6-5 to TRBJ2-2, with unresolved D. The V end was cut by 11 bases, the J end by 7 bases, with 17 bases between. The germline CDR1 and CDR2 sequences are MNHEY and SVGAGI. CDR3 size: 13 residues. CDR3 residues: CASQAPVGGELFF. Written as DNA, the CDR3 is TGTGCCTCCCAGGCTCCCGTGGGCGGGGAGCTGTTTTTT.

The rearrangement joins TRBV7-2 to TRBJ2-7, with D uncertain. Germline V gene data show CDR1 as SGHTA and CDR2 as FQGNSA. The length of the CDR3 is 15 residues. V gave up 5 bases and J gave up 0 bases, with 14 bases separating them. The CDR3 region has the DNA TGTGCCAGCAGCCCCACCTTTGGGATCTCCTACGAGCAGTACTTC. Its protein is CASSPTFGISYEQYF.

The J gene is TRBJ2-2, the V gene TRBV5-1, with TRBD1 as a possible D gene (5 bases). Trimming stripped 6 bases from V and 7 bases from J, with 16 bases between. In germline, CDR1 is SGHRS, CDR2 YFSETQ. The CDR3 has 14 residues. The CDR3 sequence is CASMGGALGGELFF. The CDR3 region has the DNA TGCGCCAGCATGGGTGGGGCTCTTGGCGGGGAGCTGTTTTTT.

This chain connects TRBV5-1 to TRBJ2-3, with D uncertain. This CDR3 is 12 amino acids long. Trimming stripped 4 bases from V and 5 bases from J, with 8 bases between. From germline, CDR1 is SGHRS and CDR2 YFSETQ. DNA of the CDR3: TGCGCCAGCAGCCCGGACCGAGATACGCAGTATTTT. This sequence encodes CASSPDRDTQYF.

The CDR3 DNA follows: TGTGCCAGCATCGAAGCTGACAGGGTTGGGGAAAAACTGTTTTTT. Its protein product is CASIEADRVGEKLFF. The rearrangement joins TRBV28 to TRBJ1-4, with 7 bases lining up with TRBD1. V dropped 7 bases and J dropped 8; count of bases not matched to a gene: 13. Germline V lookup: CDR1 MDHEN, CDR2 SYDVKM. This CDR3 has 15 amino acids.

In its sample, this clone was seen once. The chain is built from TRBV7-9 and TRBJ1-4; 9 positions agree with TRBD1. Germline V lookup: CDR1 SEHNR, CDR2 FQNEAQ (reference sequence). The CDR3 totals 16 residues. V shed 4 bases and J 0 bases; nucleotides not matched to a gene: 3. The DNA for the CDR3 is TGTGCCAGCAGCTCTGGACAGGGGCCAACTAATGAAAAACTGTTTTTT. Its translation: CASSSGQGPTNEKLFF.

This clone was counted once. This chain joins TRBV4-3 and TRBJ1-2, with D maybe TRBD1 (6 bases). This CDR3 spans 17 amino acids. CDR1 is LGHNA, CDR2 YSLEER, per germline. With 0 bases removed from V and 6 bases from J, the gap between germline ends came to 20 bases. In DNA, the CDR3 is TGCGCCAGCAGCCAAGATCCCACAGGGCCTTTACCCGATGGCTACACCTTC. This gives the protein CASSQDPTGPLPDGYTF.

The CDR3 DNA is TGTGCCAGCAGCCCCCCGGGGGGGGGATCGCCCCTCCACTTT. Translated: CASSPPGGGSPLHF. The rearrangement joins TRBV2 to TRBJ1-6; perhaps TRBD1 as D (5 bases). The length of the CDR3 is 14 residues. The V gene's germline CDR1 is SNHLY and CDR2 FYNNEI. V shed 6 bases and J shed 13 bases, with 19 bases lying between them. The full variable domain, rest sourced from reference TRBV2 and TRBJ1-6, is EPEVTQTPSHQVTQMGQEVILRCVPISNHLYFYWYRQILGQKVEFLVSFYNNEISEKSEIFDDQFSVERPDGSNFTLKIRSTKLEDSAMYFCASSPPGGGSPLHFGNGTRLTVT.

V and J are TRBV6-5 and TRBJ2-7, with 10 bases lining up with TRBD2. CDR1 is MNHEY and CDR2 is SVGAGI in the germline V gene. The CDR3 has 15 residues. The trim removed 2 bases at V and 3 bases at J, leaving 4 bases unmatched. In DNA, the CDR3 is TGTGCCAGCAGTTACCGGCTAGCGGGGGACTACGAGCAGTACTTC. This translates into CASSYRLAGDYEQYF.

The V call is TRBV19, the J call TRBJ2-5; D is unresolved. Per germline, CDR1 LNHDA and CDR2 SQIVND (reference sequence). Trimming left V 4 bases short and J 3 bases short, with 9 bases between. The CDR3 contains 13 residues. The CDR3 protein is CASSRSWEETQYF. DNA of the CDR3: TGTGCCAGTAGTAGAAGCTGGGAAGAGACCCAGTACTTC.

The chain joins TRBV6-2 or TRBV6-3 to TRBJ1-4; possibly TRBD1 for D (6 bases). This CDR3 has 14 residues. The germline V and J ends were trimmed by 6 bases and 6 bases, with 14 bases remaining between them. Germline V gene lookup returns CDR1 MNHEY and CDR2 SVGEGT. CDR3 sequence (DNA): TGTGCCAGCAGCCCGATCGGGGGCGATGAAAAACTGTTTTTT. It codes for CASSPIGGDEKLFF.

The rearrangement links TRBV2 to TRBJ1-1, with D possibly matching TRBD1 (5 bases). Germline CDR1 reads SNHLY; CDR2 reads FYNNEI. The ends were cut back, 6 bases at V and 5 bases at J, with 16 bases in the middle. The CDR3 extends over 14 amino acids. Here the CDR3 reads CASRRDAGGTEAFF. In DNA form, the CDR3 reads TGTGCCAGCAGGAGGGACGCAGGCGGGACTGAAGCTTTCTTT.

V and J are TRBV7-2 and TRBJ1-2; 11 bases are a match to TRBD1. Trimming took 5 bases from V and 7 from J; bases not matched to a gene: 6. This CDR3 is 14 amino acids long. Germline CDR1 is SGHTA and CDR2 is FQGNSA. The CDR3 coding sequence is TGTGCCAGCAGCCCGCGGGACAGGGGGAGTGGCTACACCTTC. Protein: CASSPRDRGSGYTF.

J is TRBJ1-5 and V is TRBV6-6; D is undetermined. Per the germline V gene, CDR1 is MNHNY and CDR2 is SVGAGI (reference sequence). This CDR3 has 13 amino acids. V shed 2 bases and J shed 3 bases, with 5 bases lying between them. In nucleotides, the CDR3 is TGTGCCAGCAGTTACGACTTCAATCAGCCCCAGCATTTT. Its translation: CASSYDFNQPQHF.

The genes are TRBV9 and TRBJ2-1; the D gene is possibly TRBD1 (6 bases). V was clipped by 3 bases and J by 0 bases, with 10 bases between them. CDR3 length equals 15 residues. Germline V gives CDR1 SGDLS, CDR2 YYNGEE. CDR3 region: CASSAQGSSYNEQFF. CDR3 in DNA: TGTGCCAGCAGCGCGCAGGGGAGCTCCTACAATGAGCAGTTCTTC.

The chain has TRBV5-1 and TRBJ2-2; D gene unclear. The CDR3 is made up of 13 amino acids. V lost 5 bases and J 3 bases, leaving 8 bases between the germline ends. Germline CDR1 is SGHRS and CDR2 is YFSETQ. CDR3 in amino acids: CASRVSDTGELFF. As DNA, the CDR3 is TGCGCCAGCAGAGTTAGTGACACCGGGGAGCTGTTTTTT.